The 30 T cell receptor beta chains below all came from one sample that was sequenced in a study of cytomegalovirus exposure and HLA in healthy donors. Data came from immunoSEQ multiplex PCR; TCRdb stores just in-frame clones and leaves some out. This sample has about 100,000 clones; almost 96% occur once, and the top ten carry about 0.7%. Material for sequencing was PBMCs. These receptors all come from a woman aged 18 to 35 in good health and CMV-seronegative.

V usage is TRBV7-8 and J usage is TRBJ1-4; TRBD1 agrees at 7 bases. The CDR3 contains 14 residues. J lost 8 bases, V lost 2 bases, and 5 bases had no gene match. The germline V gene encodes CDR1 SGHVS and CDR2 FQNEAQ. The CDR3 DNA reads TGTGCCAGCAGCTTACGCACAGGGGAGGAAAAACTGTTTTTT. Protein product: CASSLRTGEEKLFF. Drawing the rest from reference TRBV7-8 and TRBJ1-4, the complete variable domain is GAGVSQSPRYKVAKRGQDVALRCDPISGHVSLFWYQQALGQGPEFLTYFQNEAQLDKSGLPSDRFFAERPEGSVSTLKIQRTQQEDSAVYLCASSLRTGEEKLFFGSGTQLSVL.

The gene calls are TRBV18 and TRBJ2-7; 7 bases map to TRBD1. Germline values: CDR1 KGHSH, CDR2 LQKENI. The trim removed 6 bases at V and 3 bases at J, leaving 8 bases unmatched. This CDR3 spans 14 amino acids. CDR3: CASSLGTAYYEQYF. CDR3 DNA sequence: TGTGCCAGCTCCTTAGGGACAGCCTACTACGAGCAGTACTTC.

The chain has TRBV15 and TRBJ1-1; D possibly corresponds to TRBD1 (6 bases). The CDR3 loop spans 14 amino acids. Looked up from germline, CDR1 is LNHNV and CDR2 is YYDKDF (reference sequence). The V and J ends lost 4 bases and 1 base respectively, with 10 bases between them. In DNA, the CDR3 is TGTGCCACCAGCACCAAGACAGGGAACACTGAAGCTTTCTTT. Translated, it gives CATSTKTGNTEAFF.

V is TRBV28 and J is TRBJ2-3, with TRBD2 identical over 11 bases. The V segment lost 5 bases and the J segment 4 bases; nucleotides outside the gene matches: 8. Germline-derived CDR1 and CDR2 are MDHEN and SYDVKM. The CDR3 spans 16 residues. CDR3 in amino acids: CASSTRPGLAADTQYF. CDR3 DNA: TGTGCCAGCAGTACCCGTCCGGGACTAGCGGCAGATACGCAGTATTTT.

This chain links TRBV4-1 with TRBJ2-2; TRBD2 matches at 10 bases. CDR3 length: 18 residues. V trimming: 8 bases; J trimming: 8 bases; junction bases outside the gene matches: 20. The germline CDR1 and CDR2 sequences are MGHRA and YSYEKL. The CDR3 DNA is TGCGCCAGCGGGATCCGAATAGCGGGGGGCGCGCGTTCGGGGGAGCTGTTTTTT. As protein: CASGIRIAGGARSGELFF.

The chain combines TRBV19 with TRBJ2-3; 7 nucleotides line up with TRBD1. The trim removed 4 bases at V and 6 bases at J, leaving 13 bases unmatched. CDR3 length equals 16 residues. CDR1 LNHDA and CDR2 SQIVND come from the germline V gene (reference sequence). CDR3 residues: CASSNIRTGHPDTQYF. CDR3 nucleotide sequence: TGTGCCAGTAGTAATATCCGGACAGGACACCCGGATACGCAGTATTTT.

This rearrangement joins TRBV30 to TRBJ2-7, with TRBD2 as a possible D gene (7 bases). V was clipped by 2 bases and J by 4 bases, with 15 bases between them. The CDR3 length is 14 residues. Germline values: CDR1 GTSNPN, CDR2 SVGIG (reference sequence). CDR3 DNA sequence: TGTGCCTGGAGTCGGGGGGCGGTGGAATACGAGCAGTACTTC. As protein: CAWSRGAVEYEQYF.

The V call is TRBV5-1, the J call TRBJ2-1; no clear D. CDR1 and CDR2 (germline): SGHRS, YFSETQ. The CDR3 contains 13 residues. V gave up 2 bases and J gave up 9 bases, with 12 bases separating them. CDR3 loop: CASSLFVSSEQFF. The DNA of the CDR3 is TGCGCCAGCAGCTTATTTGTTAGTAGTGAGCAGTTCTTC.

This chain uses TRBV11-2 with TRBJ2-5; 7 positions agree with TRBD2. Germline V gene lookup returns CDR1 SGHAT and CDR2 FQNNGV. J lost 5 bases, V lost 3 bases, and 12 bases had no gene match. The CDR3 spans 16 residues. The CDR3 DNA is TGTGCCAGCAGCTTTGGGGAGGGGACGTCGACCGAGACCCAGTACTTC. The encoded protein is CASSFGEGTSTETQYF.

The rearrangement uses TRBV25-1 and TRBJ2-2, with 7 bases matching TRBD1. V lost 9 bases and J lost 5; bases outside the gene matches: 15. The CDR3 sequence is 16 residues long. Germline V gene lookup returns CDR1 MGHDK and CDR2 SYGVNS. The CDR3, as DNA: TGTGCCAGAACCCCTGAACCGGACAGGTCGACCGGGGAGCTGTTTTTT. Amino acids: CARTPEPDRSTGELFF.

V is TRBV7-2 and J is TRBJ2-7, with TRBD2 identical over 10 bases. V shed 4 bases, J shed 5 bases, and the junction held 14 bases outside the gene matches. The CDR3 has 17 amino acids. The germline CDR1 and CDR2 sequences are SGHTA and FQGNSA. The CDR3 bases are TGTGCCAGCAGCTACACTAGCGGGGCCCTCTTGAGTAACGAGCAGTACTTC. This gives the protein CASSYTSGALLSNEQYF.

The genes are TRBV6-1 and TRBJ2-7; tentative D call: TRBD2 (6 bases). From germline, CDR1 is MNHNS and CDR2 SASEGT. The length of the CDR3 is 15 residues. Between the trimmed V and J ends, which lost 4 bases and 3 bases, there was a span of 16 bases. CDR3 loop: CASSGGRRRGYEQYF. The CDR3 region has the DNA TGTGCCAGCAGTGGAGGCCGTCGGAGGGGCTACGAGCAGTACTTC.

The DNA of the CDR3 is TGTGCCAGCAGCACGAATGTTAGGGGCGCAGATACGCAGTATTTT. As protein: CASSTNVRGADTQYF. The chain employs TRBV7-9 and TRBJ2-3; possibly TRBD1 for D (5 bases). CDR3 length: 15 residues. The V end was cut by 5 bases, the J end by 4 bases, with 16 bases between. CDR1 and CDR2 (germline): SEHNR, FQNEAQ (reference sequence).

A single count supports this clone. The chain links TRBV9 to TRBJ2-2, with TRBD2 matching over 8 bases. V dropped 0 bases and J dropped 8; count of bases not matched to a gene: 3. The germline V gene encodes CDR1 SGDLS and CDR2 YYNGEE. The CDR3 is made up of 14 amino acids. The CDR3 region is CASSVAGGQGELFF. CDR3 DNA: TGTGCCAGCAGCGTAGCGGGGGGGCAGGGGGAGCTGTTTTTT.

CDR3 sequence: CASGGDGYTF. In DNA form, the CDR3 reads TGTGCCAGCGGGGGGGATGGCTACACCTTC. The chain carries TRBV7-9 and TRBJ1-2, with D maybe TRBD1 (5 bases). Trimming shortened V by 8 bases and J by 6 bases, and 7 bases separated the two germline ends. The CDR3 is 10 amino acids. Germline V gene sequence: CDR1 SEHNR, CDR2 FQNEAQ (reference sequence).

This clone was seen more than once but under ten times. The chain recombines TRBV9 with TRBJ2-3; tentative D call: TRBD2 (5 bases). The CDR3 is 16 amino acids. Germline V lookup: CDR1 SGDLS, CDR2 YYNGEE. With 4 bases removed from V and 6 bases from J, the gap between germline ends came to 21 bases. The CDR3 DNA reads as TGTGCCAGCAGCCCCCTCGTAGGACTTTTATCGGATACGCAGTATTTT. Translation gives CASSPLVGLLSDTQYF.

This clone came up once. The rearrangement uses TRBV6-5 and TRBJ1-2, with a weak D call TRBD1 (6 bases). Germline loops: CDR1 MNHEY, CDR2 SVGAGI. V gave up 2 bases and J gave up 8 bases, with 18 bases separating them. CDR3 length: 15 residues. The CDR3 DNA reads TGTGCCAGCAGTTACGGGGACACCTTCACCGGGGGCTACACCTTC. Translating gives CASSYGDTFTGGYTF.

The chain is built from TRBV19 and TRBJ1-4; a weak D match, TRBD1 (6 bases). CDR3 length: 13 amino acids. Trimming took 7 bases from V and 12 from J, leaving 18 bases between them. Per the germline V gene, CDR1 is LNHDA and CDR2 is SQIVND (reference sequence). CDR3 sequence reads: CASKDSLSTELFF. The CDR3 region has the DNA TGTGCCAGTAAGGACAGCCTAAGTACCGAACTGTTTTTT.

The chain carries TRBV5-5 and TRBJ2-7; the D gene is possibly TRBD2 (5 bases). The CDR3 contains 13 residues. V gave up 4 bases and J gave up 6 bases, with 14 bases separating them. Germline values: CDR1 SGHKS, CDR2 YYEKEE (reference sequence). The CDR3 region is CASSPRTGREQYF. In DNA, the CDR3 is TGTGCCAGCAGCCCGAGGACTGGCCGCGAGCAGTACTTC.

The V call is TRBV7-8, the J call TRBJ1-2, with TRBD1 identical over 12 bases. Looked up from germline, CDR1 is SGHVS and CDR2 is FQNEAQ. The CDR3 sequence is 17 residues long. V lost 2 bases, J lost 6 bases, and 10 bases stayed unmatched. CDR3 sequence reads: CASSLIPGTGGSNGYTF. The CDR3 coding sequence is TGTGCCAGCAGCTTAATTCCCGGGACAGGGGGCAGTAATGGCTACACCTTC.

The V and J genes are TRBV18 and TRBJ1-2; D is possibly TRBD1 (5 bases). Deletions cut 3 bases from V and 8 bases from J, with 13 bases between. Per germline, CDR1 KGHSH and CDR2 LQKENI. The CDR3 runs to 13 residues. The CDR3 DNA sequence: TGTGCCAGCTCACCTCCATCGGGGGGAGGCTACACCTTC. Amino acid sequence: CASSPPSGGGYTF.

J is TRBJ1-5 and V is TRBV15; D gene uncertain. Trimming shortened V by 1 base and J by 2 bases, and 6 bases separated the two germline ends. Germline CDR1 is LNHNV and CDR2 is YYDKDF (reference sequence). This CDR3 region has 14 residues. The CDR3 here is CATSRVGGNQPQHF. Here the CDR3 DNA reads TGTGCCACCAGCAGAGTTGGAGGCAATCAGCCCCAGCATTTT.

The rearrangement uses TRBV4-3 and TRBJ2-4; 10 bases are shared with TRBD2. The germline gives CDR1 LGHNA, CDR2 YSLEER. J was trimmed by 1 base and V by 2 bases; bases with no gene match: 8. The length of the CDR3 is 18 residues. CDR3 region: CASSQSSGGASAKNIQYF. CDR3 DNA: TGCGCCAGCAGCCAATCCAGCGGGGGGGCCTCGGCCAAAAACATTCAGTACTTC.

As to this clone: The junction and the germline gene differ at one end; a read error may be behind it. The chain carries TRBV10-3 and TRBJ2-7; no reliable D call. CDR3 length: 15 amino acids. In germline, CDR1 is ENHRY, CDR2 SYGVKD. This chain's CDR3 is CATSRDPRMSYEQYF. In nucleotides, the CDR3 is TGTGCCACCAGTCGAGACCCTAGAATGTCCTACGAGCAGTACTTC.

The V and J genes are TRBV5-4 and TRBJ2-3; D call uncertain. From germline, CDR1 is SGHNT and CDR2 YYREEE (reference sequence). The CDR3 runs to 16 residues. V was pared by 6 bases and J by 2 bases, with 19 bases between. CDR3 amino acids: CASTPRSWPATDTQYF. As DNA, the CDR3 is TGTGCCAGCACCCCACGCTCCTGGCCCGCCACAGATACGCAGTATTTT.

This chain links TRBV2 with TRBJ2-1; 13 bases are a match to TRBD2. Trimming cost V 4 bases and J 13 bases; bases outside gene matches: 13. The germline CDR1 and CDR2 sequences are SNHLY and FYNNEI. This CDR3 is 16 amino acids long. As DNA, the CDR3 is TGTGCCAGCAGTGGTTCTCGACTAGCGGGGGGCCGGCAACAGTTCTTC. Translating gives CASSGSRLAGGRQQFF. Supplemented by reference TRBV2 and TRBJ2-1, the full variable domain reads EPEVTQTPSHQVTQMGQEVILRCVPISNHLYFYWYRQILGQKVEFLVSFYNNEISEKSEIFDDQFSVERPDGSNFTLKIRSTKLEDSAMYFCASSGSRLAGGRQQFFGPGTRLTVL.

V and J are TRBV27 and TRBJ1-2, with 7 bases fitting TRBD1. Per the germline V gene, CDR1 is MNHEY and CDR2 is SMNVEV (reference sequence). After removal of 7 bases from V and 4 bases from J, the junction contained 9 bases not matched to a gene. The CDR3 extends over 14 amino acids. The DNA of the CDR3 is TGTGCCAGCACACTGAAAGGGGGCGGCTATGGCTACACCTTC. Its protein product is CASTLKGGGYGYTF.

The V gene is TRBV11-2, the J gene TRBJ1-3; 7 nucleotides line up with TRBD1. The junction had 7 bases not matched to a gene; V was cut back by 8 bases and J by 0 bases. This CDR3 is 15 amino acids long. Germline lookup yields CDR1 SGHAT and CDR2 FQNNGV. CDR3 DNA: TGTGCCAGCGGAACAGGGGACTTCTCTGGAAACACCATATATTTT. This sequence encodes CASGTGDFSGNTIYF.

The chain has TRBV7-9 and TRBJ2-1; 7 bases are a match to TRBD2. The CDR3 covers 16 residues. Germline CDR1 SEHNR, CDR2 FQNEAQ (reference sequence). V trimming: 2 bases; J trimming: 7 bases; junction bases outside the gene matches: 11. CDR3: CASSLRFGTNLNEQFF. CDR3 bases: TGTGCCAGCAGCTTAAGATTCGGGACTAACCTGAATGAGCAGTTCTTC.

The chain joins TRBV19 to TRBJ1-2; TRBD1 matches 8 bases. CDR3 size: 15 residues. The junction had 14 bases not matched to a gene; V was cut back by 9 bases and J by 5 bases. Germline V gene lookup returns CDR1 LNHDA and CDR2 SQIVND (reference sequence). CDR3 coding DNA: TGTGCCAGCAGGGCCCCACAGGGGGTCGGGTATGGCTACACCTTC. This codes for CASRAPQGVGYGYTF.